This entry features one T cell receptor beta chain sequence. The source of the sample is a study of identifying expanded T cells in peripheral blood. The protocol was immunoSEQ multiplex PCR, while the TCRdb copy is restricted to in-frame clones and leaves out a portion. The table records under 100,000 clones, 80% to 90% of them present only once. The V end was cut by 0 bases, the J end by 0 bases, with 9 bases between. The CDR3 has 17 residues. CDR1 PRHDT and CDR2 FYEKMQ come from the germline V gene (reference sequence). Sequenced material: blood. The chain uses TRBV13 and TRBJ2-6, with D possibly TRBD1 on 5 matching bases. The TCR sequence derives from a person aged 18 to 70 in good health. The CDR3 sequence: CASSLGGDSSGANVLTF. CDR3 nucleotides: TGTGCCAGCAGCTTAGGAGGGGATAGCTCTGGGGCCAACGTCCTGACTTTC.